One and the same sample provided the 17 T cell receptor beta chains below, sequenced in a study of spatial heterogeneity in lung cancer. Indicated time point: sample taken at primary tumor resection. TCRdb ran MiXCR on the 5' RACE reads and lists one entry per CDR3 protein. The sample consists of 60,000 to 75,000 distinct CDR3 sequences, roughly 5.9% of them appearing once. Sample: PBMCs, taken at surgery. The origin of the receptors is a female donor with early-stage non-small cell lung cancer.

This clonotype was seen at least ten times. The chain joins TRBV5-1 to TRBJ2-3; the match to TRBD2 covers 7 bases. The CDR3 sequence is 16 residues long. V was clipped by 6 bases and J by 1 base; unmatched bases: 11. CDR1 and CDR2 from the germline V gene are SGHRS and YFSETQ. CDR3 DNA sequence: TGCGCCAGCACCACTTCCTCTGGGGGGGGCACAGATACGCAGTATTTT. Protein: CASTTSSGGGTDTQYF. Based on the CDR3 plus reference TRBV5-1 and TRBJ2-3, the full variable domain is KAGVTQTPRYLIKTRGQQVTLSCSPISGHRSVSWYQQTPGQGLQFLFEYFSETQRNKGNFPGRFSGRQFSNSRSEMNVSTLELGDSALYLCASTTSSGGGTDTQYFGPGTRLTVL.

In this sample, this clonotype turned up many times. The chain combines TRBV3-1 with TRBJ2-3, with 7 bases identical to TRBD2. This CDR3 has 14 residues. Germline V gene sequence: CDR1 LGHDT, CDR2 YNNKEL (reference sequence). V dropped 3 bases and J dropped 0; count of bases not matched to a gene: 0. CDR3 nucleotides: TGTGCCAGCAGCCAGCGGGGGAGCACAGATACGCAGTATTTT. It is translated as CASSQRGSTDTQYF.

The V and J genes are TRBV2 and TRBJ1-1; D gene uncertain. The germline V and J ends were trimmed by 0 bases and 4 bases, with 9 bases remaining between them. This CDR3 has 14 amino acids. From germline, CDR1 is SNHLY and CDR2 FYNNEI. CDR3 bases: TGTGCCAGCAGTGAAGCGCTATTCGGCACTGAAGCTTTCTTT. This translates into CASSEALFGTEAFF.

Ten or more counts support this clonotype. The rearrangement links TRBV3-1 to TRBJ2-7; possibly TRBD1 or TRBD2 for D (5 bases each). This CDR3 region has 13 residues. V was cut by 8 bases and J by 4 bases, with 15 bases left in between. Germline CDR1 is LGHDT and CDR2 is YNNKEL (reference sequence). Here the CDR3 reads CASATGLTYEQYF. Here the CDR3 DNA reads TGTGCCAGCGCCACGGGGCTAACTTACGAGCAGTACTTC.

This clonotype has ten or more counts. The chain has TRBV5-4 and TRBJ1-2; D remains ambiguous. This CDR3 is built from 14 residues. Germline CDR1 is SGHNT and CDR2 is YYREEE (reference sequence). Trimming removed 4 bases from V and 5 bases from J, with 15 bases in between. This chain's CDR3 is CASSQDHGDYGYTF. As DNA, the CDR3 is TGTGCCAGCAGCCAGGACCATGGGGATTATGGCTACACCTTC.

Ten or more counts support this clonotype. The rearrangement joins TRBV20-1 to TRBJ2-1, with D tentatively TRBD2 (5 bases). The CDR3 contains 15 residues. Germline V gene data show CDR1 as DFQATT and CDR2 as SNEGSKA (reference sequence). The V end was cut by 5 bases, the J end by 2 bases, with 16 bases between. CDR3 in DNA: TGCAGTGCTTCGAGGGCGCTCCCGACCTACAATGAGCAGTTCTTC. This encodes CSASRALPTYNEQFF.

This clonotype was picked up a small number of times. The CDR3 reads CASSQGSPGGMGYEQYF. DNA of the CDR3: TGTGCCAGCAGCCAAGGTTCGCCAGGGGGCATGGGTTACGAGCAGTACTTC. The V and J genes are TRBV3-1 and TRBJ2-7; 8 bases are shared with TRBD1. This CDR3 is 17 amino acids long. Germline V gene sequence: CDR1 LGHDT, CDR2 YNNKEL (reference sequence). The junction had 12 bases not matched to a gene; V was cut back by 1 base and J by 4 bases.

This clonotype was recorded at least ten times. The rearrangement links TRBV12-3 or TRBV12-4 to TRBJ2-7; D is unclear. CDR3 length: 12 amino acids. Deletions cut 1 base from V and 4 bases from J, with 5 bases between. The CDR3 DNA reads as TGTGCCAGCAGTTTAGGGCAGTACGAGCAGTACTTC. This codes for CASSLGQYEQYF.

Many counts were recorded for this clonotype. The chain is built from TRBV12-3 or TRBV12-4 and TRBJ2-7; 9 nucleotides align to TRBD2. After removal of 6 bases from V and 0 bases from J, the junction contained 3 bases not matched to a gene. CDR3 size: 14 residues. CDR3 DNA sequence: TGTGCCAGCAGCCTGACTAGCGGCTCCTACGAGCAGTACTTC. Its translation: CASSLTSGSYEQYF.

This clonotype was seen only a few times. CDR3 nucleotide sequence: TGTGCCAGCAGCCCAGGTCACCGCTCCTACGAGCAGTACTTC. Translation gives CASSPGHRSYEQYF. The gene calls are TRBV3-1 and TRBJ2-7; the D is unclear. Germline V lookup: CDR1 LGHDT, CDR2 YNNKEL (reference sequence). V was cut by 4 bases and J by 0 bases, with 10 bases left in between. There are 14 residues in the CDR3.

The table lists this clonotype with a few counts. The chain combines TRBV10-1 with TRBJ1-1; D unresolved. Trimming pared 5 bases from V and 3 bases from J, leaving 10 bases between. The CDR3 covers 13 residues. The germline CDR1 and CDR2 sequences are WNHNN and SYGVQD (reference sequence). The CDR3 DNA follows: TGCGCCAGCAGTAAAACTATGGACACTGAAGCTTTCTTT. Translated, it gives CASSKTMDTEAFF.

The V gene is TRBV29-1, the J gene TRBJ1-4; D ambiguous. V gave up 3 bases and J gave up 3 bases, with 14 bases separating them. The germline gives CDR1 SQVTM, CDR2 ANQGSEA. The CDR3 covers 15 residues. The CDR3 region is CSVERYEGANEKLFF. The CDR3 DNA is TGCAGCGTTGAGAGATACGAGGGAGCTAATGAAAAACTGTTTTTT.

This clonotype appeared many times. The CDR3 protein is CASSQDPWTGDVNEKLFF. As DNA, the CDR3 is TGTGCCAGCAGCCAAGATCCATGGACAGGCGACGTTAATGAAAAACTGTTTTTT. The V gene is TRBV3-1, the J gene TRBJ1-4; 7 bases agree with TRBD1. Per the germline V gene, CDR1 is LGHDT and CDR2 is YNNKEL (reference sequence). V shed 0 bases, J shed 4 bases, and the junction held 11 bases outside the gene matches. This CDR3 spans 18 amino acids.

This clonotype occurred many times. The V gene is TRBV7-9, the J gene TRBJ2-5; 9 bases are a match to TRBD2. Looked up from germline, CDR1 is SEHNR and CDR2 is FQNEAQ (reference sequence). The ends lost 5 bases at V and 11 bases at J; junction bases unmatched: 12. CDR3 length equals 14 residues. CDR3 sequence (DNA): TGTGCCAGCAGCCCAGAGGCTAGCGGGGCAGGGCAGTACTTC. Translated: CASSPEASGAGQYF.

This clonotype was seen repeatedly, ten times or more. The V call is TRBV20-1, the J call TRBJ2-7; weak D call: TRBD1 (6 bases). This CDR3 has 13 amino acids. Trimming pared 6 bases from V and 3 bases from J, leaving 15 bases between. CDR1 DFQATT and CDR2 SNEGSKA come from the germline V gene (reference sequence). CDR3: CSARPGTSYEQYF. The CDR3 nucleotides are TGCAGTGCCCGACCCGGGACAAGCTACGAGCAGTACTTC.

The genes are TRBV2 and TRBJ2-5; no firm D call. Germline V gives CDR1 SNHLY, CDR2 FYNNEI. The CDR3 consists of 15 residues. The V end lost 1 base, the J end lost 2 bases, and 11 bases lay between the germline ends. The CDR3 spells CASSEVKGSQETQYF. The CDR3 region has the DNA TGTGCCAGCAGTGAAGTGAAGGGCTCACAAGAGACCCAGTACTTC.

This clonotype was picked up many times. The CDR3 spells CSGTGTGANTEAFF. CDR3 DNA: TGCAGCGGCACCGGGACAGGGGCGAACACTGAAGCTTTCTTT. The rearrangement joins TRBV29-1 to TRBJ1-1, with TRBD1 matching over 10 bases. The CDR3 extends over 14 amino acids. The junction had 6 bases not matched to a gene; V was cut back by 7 bases and J by 1 base. Germline assignment: CDR1 SQVTM and CDR2 ANQGSEA.